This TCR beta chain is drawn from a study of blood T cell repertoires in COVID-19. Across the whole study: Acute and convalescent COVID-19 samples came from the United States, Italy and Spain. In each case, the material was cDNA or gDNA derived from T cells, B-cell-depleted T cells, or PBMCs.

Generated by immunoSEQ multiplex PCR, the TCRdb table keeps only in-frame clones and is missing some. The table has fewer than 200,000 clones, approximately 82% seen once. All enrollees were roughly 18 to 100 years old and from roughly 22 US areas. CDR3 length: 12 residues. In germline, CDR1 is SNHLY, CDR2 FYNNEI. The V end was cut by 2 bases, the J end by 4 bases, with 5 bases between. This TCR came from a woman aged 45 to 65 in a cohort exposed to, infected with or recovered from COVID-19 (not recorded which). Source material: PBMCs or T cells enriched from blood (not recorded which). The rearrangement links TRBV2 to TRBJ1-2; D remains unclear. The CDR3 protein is CASSETGYGYTF. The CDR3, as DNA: TGTGCCAGCAGTGAAACGGGCTATGGCTACACCTTC.